This T cell receptor beta chain was sequenced during a study of radiotherapy plus CTLA-4 blockade in lung cancer. Study-wide context: Disease control reached 31%, with objective responses in less than 20%.

Generated by immunoSEQ multiplex PCR, the TCRdb table keeps only in-frame clones and is missing some. The profile covers about 18,000 clones, with 86% appearing a single time and about a quarter taken by the ten largest. This TCR was sampled from a human donor with non-small cell lung cancer whose response to radiotherapy plus ipilimumab could not be evaluated. Specimen: peripheral blood, collected from a patient treated with radiotherapy plus ipilimumab.

CDR3 sequence reads: CASSQDLQDTQYF. The CDR3 coding sequence is TGTGCCAGCAGCCAAGATCTTCAGGATACGCAGTATTTT. V and J are TRBV4-2 and TRBJ2-3; D is unresolved. Germline loops: CDR1 LGHNA, CDR2 YNFKEQ. The CDR3 covers 13 residues. With 0 bases removed from V and 6 bases from J, the gap between germline ends came to 7 bases.